The 23 T cell receptor beta chains given below trace back to one sample, sequenced in a study of vaccination effects on CD4 cells after COVID-19. Under the ViraFEST assay, PBMC were stimulated with viral peptide pools so that antigen-specific CD4+ T cells expanded. Sequencing was performed afterwards. Scientists isolated CD4+ T cells after a roughly 10-day culture period ended. No antigen has been assigned to these receptors. The assay was immunoSEQ multiplex PCR, and TCRdb's table has in-frame clones only and misses some. The sample lists under 85,000 clones, roughly 80% seen once, with roughly 1.7% in the top ten. Sequences were derived from CD4+ T cells from PBMCs cultured with HCoV-229E spike peptides, sampled before COVID-19 vaccination. These receptors all stem from a human donor who received a COVID-19 vaccine.

This chain joins TRBV18 and TRBJ1-1, with D perhaps matching TRBD1 (6 bases). Looked up from germline, CDR1 is KGHSH and CDR2 is LQKENI. V was cut by 1 base and J by 7 bases, with 10 bases left in between. CDR3 size: 13 residues. The CDR3 loop reads CASSPRTEGEAFF. In DNA, the CDR3 is TGTGCCAGCTCACCACGGACAGAGGGTGAAGCTTTCTTT.

The CDR3 nucleotides are TGTGCCAGCAGCTTTCAGGGGGCGGGAACCAATCAGCCCCAGCATTTT. Amino acid sequence: CASSFQGAGTNQPQHF. This sequence joins TRBV5-4 and TRBJ1-5, with 8 bases aligning to TRBD1. The CDR3 has 16 amino acids. CDR1 is SGHNT and CDR2 is YYREEE in the germline V gene (reference sequence). V shed 2 bases, J shed 3 bases, and the junction held 7 bases outside the gene matches.

The genes are TRBV5-1 and TRBJ1-1; 12 bases fit TRBD1. Losses at the gene ends were 4 bases for V and 0 bases for J; bases not matched to a gene: 4. The germline V gene has CDR1 SGHRS and CDR2 YFSETQ. CDR3 length: 16 amino acids. CDR3 residues: CASSGTGGRVNTEAFF. Here the CDR3 DNA reads TGCGCCAGCAGCGGGACAGGGGGCCGCGTGAACACTGAAGCTTTCTTT.

The gene calls are TRBV2 and TRBJ2-1; 8 bases match TRBD1. CDR1 is SNHLY, CDR2 FYNNEI, per germline. The CDR3 is 13 amino acids. With V trimmed by 7 bases and J by 3 bases, 2 bases remained unmatched. CDR3 in DNA: TGTGCCAGCAAGACAGGGGTCTACAATGAGCAGTTCTTC. Translated, it gives CASKTGVYNEQFF.

In DNA form, the CDR3 reads TGTGCCAGCAGTTCCGGCCGCTCGGTTGATCAGTACGTC. Amino acid sequence: CASSSGRSVDQYV. V and J are TRBV6-5 and TRBJ2-7; D is unresolved. Germline loops: CDR1 MNHEY, CDR2 SVGAGI. Between the trimmed V and J ends, which lost 4 bases and 10 bases, there was a span of 17 bases. CDR3 length: 13 residues.

This chain connects TRBV7-8 to TRBJ2-7; 9 bases agree with TRBD2. Germline values: CDR1 SGHVS, CDR2 FQNEAQ. Trimming cost V 4 bases and J 0 bases; bases outside gene matches: 7. This CDR3 spans 16 amino acids. The DNA for the CDR3 is TGTGCCAGCAGCTCTGGTCTAGCGGGGAACTCCTACGAGCAGTACGTC. Translated: CASSSGLAGNSYEQYV.

This sequence joins TRBV7-2 and TRBJ2-1; no clear D gene. Trimming cost V 1 base and J 5 bases, with 6 bases left between them. Per the germline V gene, CDR1 is SGHTA and CDR2 is FQGNSA. The CDR3 contains 13 residues. CDR3 region: CASSLEKNNEQFF. For the CDR3, the DNA is TGTGCCAGCAGCTTAGAAAAAAACAATGAGCAGTTCTTC.

The rearrangement uses TRBV5-1 and TRBJ2-2; the D is unclear. Deletions cut 0 bases from V and 5 bases from J, with 11 bases between. Germline V CDR1 and CDR2: SGHRS, YFSETQ. The CDR3 sequence is 15 residues long. The CDR3 bases are TGCGCCAGCAGCTTGGGCAGGTTAAAGACCGGGGAGCTGTTTTTT. Amino acids: CASSLGRLKTGELFF. The full variable domain, completed using reference TRBV5-1 and TRBJ2-2, is KAGVTQTPRYLIKTRGQQVTLSCSPISGHRSVSWYQQTPGQGLQFLFEYFSETQRNKGNFPGRFSGRQFSNSRSEMNVSTLELGDSALYLCASSLGRLKTGELFFGEGSRLTVL.

This clone was picked up one time. The chain uses TRBV18 and TRBJ1-1; the match to TRBD1 covers 10 bases. J lost 7 bases, V lost 4 bases, and 6 bases had no gene match. CDR3 length equals 14 residues. Germline V lookup: CDR1 KGHSH, CDR2 LQKENI. CDR3 loop: CASSLKTGGGEAFF. The DNA of the CDR3 is TGTGCCAGCTCACTTAAGACAGGGGGCGGTGAAGCTTTCTTT.

Only one count was recorded for this clone. V usage is TRBV6-6 and J usage is TRBJ2-2; 10 bases are a match to TRBD2. V lost 4 bases, J lost 7 bases, and 6 bases stayed unmatched. The CDR3 has 15 amino acids. CDR1 and CDR2 (germline): MNHNY, SVGAGI (reference sequence). CDR3 sequence: CASSSERGGSGELFF. The CDR3 DNA reads TGTGCCAGCAGTTCGGAGCGGGGGGGCAGCGGGGAGCTGTTTTTT.

The rearrangement links TRBV14 to TRBJ1-2; D ambiguous. CDR3 size: 12 residues. Germline lookup yields CDR1 SGHDN and CDR2 FVKESK. V was trimmed by 4 bases and J by 4 bases, leaving 7 bases between them. CDR3 loop: CASSRGSYGYTF. The CDR3 nucleotides are TGTGCCAGCAGCCGCGGATCCTATGGCTACACCTTC.

The chain employs TRBV7-8 and TRBJ1-2, with D possibly TRBD1 on 5 matching bases. The CDR3 has 15 residues. Trimming stripped 6 bases from V and 0 bases from J, with 14 bases between. The germline V gene encodes CDR1 SGHVS and CDR2 FQNEAQ. Here the CDR3 DNA reads TGTGCCAGCAGTCTTTGGGACCGCTCTAACTATGGCTACACCTTC. Protein product: CASSLWDRSNYGYTF.

This chain links TRBV30 with TRBJ1-6; no clear D. Trimming left V 3 bases short and J 0 bases short, with 6 bases between. Germline V gives CDR1 GTSNPN, CDR2 SVGIG (reference sequence). The CDR3 is 14 residues long. This chain's CDR3 is CAWRQSSYNSPLHF. CDR3 coding DNA: TGTGCCTGGAGGCAGAGCTCCTATAATTCACCCCTCCACTTT.

The chain links TRBV7-9 to TRBJ2-3; 9 nucleotides agree with TRBD2. Germline loops: CDR1 SEHNR, CDR2 FQNEAQ (reference sequence). The V and J ends lost 5 bases and 4 bases, in that order; junction bases with no gene match: 10. CDR3 length: 16 residues. The CDR3 spells CASSPTRGGASDTQYF. DNA of the CDR3: TGTGCCAGCAGCCCGACTCGCGGGGGGGCCTCAGATACGCAGTATTTT.

V is TRBV18 and J is TRBJ1-4; TRBD1 matches at 7 bases. This CDR3 has 13 amino acids. Germline V gives CDR1 KGHSH, CDR2 LQKENI. Losses at the gene ends were 5 bases for V and 12 bases for J; bases not matched to a gene: 9. Written as DNA, the CDR3 is TGTGCCAGCTCATCCTCTGCAGGGGGGCAACTGTTTTTT. This sequence encodes CASSSSAGGQLFF. Full variable domain (rest looked up from reference TRBV18 and TRBJ1-4): NAGVMQNPRHLVRRRGQEARLRCSPMKGHSHVYWYRQLPEEGLKFMVYLQKENIIDESGMPKERFSAEFPKEGPSILRIQQVVRGDSAAYFCASSSSAGGQLFFGSGTQLSVL.

The CDR3 region has the DNA TGTGCCAGTAGCGGTATCGACAGGGCGCGCGAAGATACGCAGTATTTT. Its translation: CASSGIDRAREDTQYF. V is TRBV19 and J is TRBJ2-3; TRBD1 matches at 7 bases. The CDR3 is 16 residues long. With 6 bases clipped from V and 5 bases from J, the junction kept 14 bases outside the gene matches. Looked up from germline, CDR1 is LNHDA and CDR2 is SQIVND (reference sequence).

The rearrangement joins TRBV6-4 to TRBJ1-2; D is perhaps TRBD1 (5 bases). Germline loops: CDR1 MRHNA, CDR2 SNTAGT. V lost 5 bases, J lost 5 bases, and 15 bases lay in between. The CDR3 totals 14 residues. CDR3 sequence reads: CASSRRAGPYGYTF. The CDR3 DNA sequence: TGTGCCAGCAGTAGAAGGGCGGGACCGTATGGCTACACCTTC.

CDR3 DNA: TGTGCCACCAGTGTGGGTTTTAGCAATCAGCCCCAGCATTTT. It yields the protein CATSVGFSNQPQHF. The V gene is TRBV24-1, the J gene TRBJ1-5; D is unclear. The CDR3 is made up of 14 amino acids. Trimming pared 5 bases from V and 0 bases from J, leaving 7 bases between. The germline CDR1 and CDR2 sequences are KGHDR and SFDVKD.

The chain uses TRBV14 and TRBJ2-7, with 8 bases identical to TRBD1. From germline, CDR1 is SGHDN and CDR2 FVKESK. The trim removed 4 bases at V and 0 bases at J, leaving 5 bases unmatched. This CDR3 contains 15 residues. CDR3 region: CASSPRTGSSYEQYV. CDR3 nucleotide sequence: TGTGCCAGCAGCCCCCGGACAGGGAGCTCCTACGAGCAGTACGTC.

This clone came up once. The chain combines TRBV19 with TRBJ2-5, with 8 bases fitting TRBD2. Trimming took 3 bases from V and 4 from J; bases not matched to a gene: 16. Germline V gene sequence: CDR1 LNHDA, CDR2 SQIVND (reference sequence). This CDR3 has 18 amino acids. The CDR3 sequence is CASSIVGQRGPRGETQYF. DNA of the CDR3: TGTGCCAGTAGTATCGTCGGCCAGCGGGGGCCCAGGGGAGAGACCCAGTACTTC.

About this clone: This sample also contains other DNA sequences that code for the same CDR3. V is TRBV7-3 and J is TRBJ2-1; TRBD2 matches 8 bases. The CDR3 spans 15 residues. V trimming: 2 bases; J trimming: 3 bases; junction bases outside the gene matches: 3. Per the germline V gene, CDR1 is SGHTA and CDR2 is FQGTGA. CDR3 sequence (DNA): TGTGCCAGCAGCTTAGTTGCGGGGGGCTACAATGAGCAGTTCTTC. It is translated as CASSLVAGGYNEQFF.

The rearrangement links TRBV5-8 to TRBJ1-1; the D gene is possibly TRBD1 (5 bases). The ends were cut back, 7 bases at V and 1 base at J, with 17 bases in the middle. This CDR3 has 15 residues. In germline, CDR1 is SGHTS, CDR2 YDEGEE. The CDR3 nucleotides are TGTGCCAGCCCGGGGCCGCCGGGGGGGAACACTGAAGCTTTCTTT. It specifies CASPGPPGGNTEAFF.

This chain joins TRBV6-4 and TRBJ2-1; 7 bases are a match to TRBD1. Trimming removed 3 bases from V and 0 bases from J; junction bases left unmatched: 2. CDR1 is MRHNA, CDR2 SNTAGT, per germline. The CDR3 runs to 15 residues. The DNA for the CDR3 is TGTGCCAGCAGTGAAAACAGGGGCTCCTACAATGAGCAGTTCTTC. This gives the protein CASSENRGSYNEQFF.